This TCR beta chain was obtained from a study of STAT5B mutations in CD4+ large granular lymphocyte leukemia. From germline, CDR1 is GTSNPN and CDR2 SVGIG (reference sequence). The germline V and J ends were trimmed by 3 bases and 4 bases, with 7 bases remaining between them. The CDR3 contains 13 residues. Generated by immunoSEQ multiplex PCR, the TCRdb table keeps only in-frame clones and is missing some. Of around 33,000 clones listed, more than 65% are singletons. About this clone: Its specificity is unknown. This same CDR3 is encoded by further DNA sequences in the sample.

Findings and caveats of the study: CD4-sorted patient repertoires seemed more clonal than healthy CD4+ repertoires.

The source of this sequence is a human donor in good health. This chain joins TRBV30 and TRBJ2-6; no definite D call. Sequenced input: CD4+ T cells from blood buffy coats. CDR3 bases: TGTGCCTGGAGAATGATGGGGGCCAACGTCCTGACTTTC. Translating it yields CAWRMMGANVLTF.